A single sample is the source of the 9 T cell receptor beta chains below, sequenced in a study of cytomegalovirus exposure and HLA in healthy donors. Primers: 60 Vbeta forward and 13 Jbeta reverse. Repertoires were generated with immunoSEQ multiplex PCR, while TCRdb's copy carries only in-frame clones and drops some. The profile shows about 140,000 clones, approximately 84% of them singletons. Input material: PBMCs. These receptors were taken from a man under 40 in good health and CMV-seropositive.

The chain employs TRBV7-9 and TRBJ1-4; D gene unclear. Looked up from germline, CDR1 is SEHNR and CDR2 is FQNEAQ (reference sequence). This CDR3 is built from 15 residues. Trimming stripped 6 bases from V and 5 bases from J, with 16 bases between. Here the CDR3 DNA reads TGTGCCAGCAGGAGTAGCTATGACCACAATGAAAAACTGTTTTTT. Protein product: CASRSSYDHNEKLFF.

The chain combines TRBV7-9 with TRBJ2-1; 11 nucleotides match TRBD1. Germline CDR1 is SEHNR and CDR2 is FQNEAQ (reference sequence). V shed 3 bases and J 3 bases; nucleotides not matched to a gene: 7. The CDR3 has 17 residues. The CDR3 protein is CASSLGQGTGGYNEQFF. The DNA for the CDR3 is TGTGCCAGCAGCTTGGGACAGGGGACAGGGGGCTACAATGAGCAGTTCTTC. The entire variable domain, with the rest obtained from reference TRBV7-9 and TRBJ2-1, is as follows: DTGVSQNPRHKITKRGQNVTFRCDPISEHNRLYWYRQTLGQGPEFLTYFQNEAQLEKSRLLSDRFSAERPKGSFSTLEIQRTEQGDSAMYLCASSLGQGTGGYNEQFFGPGTRLTVL.

The chain links TRBV28 to TRBJ1-2; 8 bases align to TRBD1. V lost 3 bases to trimming and J lost 4 bases; unmatched junction nucleotides: 4. Germline V gene sequence: CDR1 MDHEN, CDR2 SYDVKM. CDR3 length: 14 residues. The CDR3 spells CASSFMTGAYGYTF. CDR3 nucleotides: TGTGCCAGCAGTTTTATGACAGGGGCCTATGGCTACACCTTC.

The rearrangement links TRBV28 to TRBJ2-7; possible D gene TRBD1, 6 bases. The V and J ends lost 4 bases and 7 bases respectively, with 11 bases between them. Germline V gene sequence: CDR1 MDHEN, CDR2 SYDVKM. This CDR3 spans 12 amino acids. The chain's CDR3 is CASSSGAREQYF. The CDR3 DNA reads as TGTGCCAGCAGTTCAGGGGCCAGGGAGCAGTACTTC.

The chain employs TRBV2 and TRBJ2-3, with a possible D match to TRBD2 (6 bases). Germline values: CDR1 SNHLY, CDR2 FYNNEI. Trimming shortened V by 5 bases and J by 3 bases, and 15 bases separated the two germline ends. This CDR3 has 15 amino acids. CDR3 residues: CASSIGLPRTDTQYF. CDR3 DNA: TGTGCCAGCAGTATCGGACTACCCCGAACAGATACGCAGTATTTT. The entire variable domain, with the rest obtained from reference TRBV2 and TRBJ2-3, is as follows: EPEVTQTPSHQVTQMGQEVILRCVPISNHLYFYWYRQILGQKVEFLVSFYNNEISEKSEIFDDQFSVERPDGSNFTLKIRSTKLEDSAMYFCASSIGLPRTDTQYFGPGTRLTVL.

As concerns this clone: Within the sample, other DNA sequences also encode this same CDR3. V is TRBV18 and J is TRBJ1-2, with D maybe TRBD1 (5 bases). Between the trimmed V and J ends, which lost 1 base and 2 bases, there was a span of 8 bases. Germline values: CDR1 KGHSH, CDR2 LQKENI. The CDR3 consists of 14 residues. The CDR3 coding sequence is TGTGCCAGCTCACCACGGGCAGGGAACTATGGCTACACCTTC. Residues: CASSPRAGNYGYTF. The full variable domain, completed using reference TRBV18 and TRBJ1-2, is NAGVMQNPRHLVRRRGQEARLRCSPMKGHSHVYWYRQLPEEGLKFMVYLQKENIIDESGMPKERFSAEFPKEGPSILRIQQVVRGDSAAYFCASSPRAGNYGYTFGSGTRLTVV.

J is TRBJ2-2 and V is TRBV28, with 8 bases identical to TRBD2. V was pared by 7 bases and J by 7 bases, with 8 bases of the junction left unmatched. CDR3 length: 14 amino acids. CDR1 is MDHEN, CDR2 SYDVKM, per germline. The CDR3 spells CASTRLASIGELFF. Written as DNA, the CDR3 is TGTGCCAGCACTAGACTAGCGAGTATCGGGGAGCTGTTTTTT.

This rearrangement joins TRBV7-3 to TRBJ2-1; D is perhaps TRBD1 (5 bases). The CDR3 totals 15 residues. Germline V CDR1 and CDR2: SGHTA, FQGTGA. Trimming cost V 1 base and J 5 bases, with 12 bases left between them. The CDR3 protein is CASSLILGHNNEQFF. CDR3 nucleotide sequence: TGTGCCAGCAGCTTAATACTTGGACACAACAATGAGCAGTTCTTC. Together with reference TRBV7-3 and TRBJ2-1, the CDR3 gives the full variable domain: GAGVSQTPSNKVTEKGKYVELRCDPISGHTALYWYRQSLGQGPEFLIYFQGTGAADDSGLPNDRFFAVRPEGSVSTLKIQRTERGDSAVYLCASSLILGHNNEQFFGPGTRLTVL.

The V call is TRBV7-3, the J call TRBJ1-6; D might be TRBD1 (6 bases). The length of the CDR3 is 15 residues. Germline CDR1 SGHTA, CDR2 FQGTGA. Trimming shortened V by 4 bases and J by 7 bases, and 14 bases separated the two germline ends. The CDR3 protein is CASSYTGQPNSPLHF. The CDR3 DNA reads as TGTGCCAGCAGCTACACCGGACAGCCCAATTCACCCCTCCACTTT.